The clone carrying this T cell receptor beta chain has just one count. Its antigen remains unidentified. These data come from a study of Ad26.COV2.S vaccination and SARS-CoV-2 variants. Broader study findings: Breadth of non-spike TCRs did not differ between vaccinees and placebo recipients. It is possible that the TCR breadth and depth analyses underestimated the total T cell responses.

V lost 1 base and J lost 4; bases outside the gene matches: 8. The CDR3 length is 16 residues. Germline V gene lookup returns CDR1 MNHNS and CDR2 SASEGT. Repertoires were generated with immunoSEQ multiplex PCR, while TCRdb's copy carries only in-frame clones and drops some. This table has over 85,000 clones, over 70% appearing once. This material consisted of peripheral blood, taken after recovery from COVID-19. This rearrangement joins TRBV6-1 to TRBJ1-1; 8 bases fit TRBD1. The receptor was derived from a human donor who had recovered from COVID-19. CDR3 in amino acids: CASSEGDRGWSTEAFF. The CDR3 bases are TGTGCCAGCAGTGAAGGTGACAGGGGTTGGAGCACTGAAGCTTTCTTT.